This T cell receptor (beta chain) was recovered during a study of blood T cell repertoires in COVID-19. Study overall: From the United States, Italy and Spain came samples of acute and convalescent COVID-19. The analysed material was cDNA or gDNA that came from T cells, B-cell-depleted T cells, or PBMCs.

J was trimmed by 1 base and V by 7 bases; bases with no gene match: 2. CDR3 length equals 14 residues. Per the germline V gene, CDR1 is MNHEY and CDR2 is SVGAGI. Cohort assignment relied on participant-reported clinical history. All recovered Cohort 3 donors got two negative PCRs, got clearance, or saw symptom resolution. Libraries were prepared by immunoSEQ multiplex PCR; TCRdb keeps only in-frame clonotypes and omits some of them. The sample lists 110,000 to 150,000 clones; about 80% were seen once. The sample comprised PBMCs or T cells enriched from blood (not recorded which). This clonotype was sampled from a man aged 50 or older who had recovered from COVID-19. This chain links TRBV6-5 with TRBJ1-5; 9 bases are a match to TRBD1. The DNA for the CDR3 is TGTGCCAGCAAACAGGGGGCGAGCAATCAGCCCCAGCATTTT. This gives the protein CASKQGASNQPQHF.